This T cell receptor beta chain was observed in a study of response to subunit inactivated influenza vaccine. TCRdb passed the RT-PCR reads through MiXCR, listing each CDR3 protein once. The sample has roughly 760,000 distinct CDR3 sequences, 21% seen once. Study-level points and caveats: After each seasonal influenza vaccination, few new T cells are recruited, the authors suggested.

A single count supports this clonotype. Its antigen is not identified. The TCR sequence derives from a man in his forties or fifties who received an inactivated influenza vaccine. The source was PBMCs from blood, collected 5 days after vaccination.

As DNA, the CDR3 is TGTGCCAGCAGCCAATTTAGCGGGGGGGTGTTCAGTGAGCAGTTCTTC. Translated, it gives CASSQFSGGVFSEQFF. The V gene is TRBV3-1, the J gene TRBJ2-1; 11 nucleotides align to TRBD2. Germline trimming cut 2 bases from V and 9 bases from J; bases unmatched to any gene: 9. This CDR3 spans 16 amino acids. CDR1 and CDR2 (germline): LGHDT, YNNKEL (reference sequence).